Here is one TCR beta chain with its context. These data originate in a study of shared clonotypes between healthy human individuals. Germline loops: CDR1 SGHDN, CDR2 FVKESK. V trimming: 0 bases; J trimming: 4 bases; junction bases outside the gene matches: 17. This CDR3 is 19 amino acids long. Here immunoSEQ multiplex PCR was the method, and the copy in TCRdb shows in-frame clones only, minus some. The sample has 2.5 million or so clones; roughly nine tenths are singletons. The chain couples TRBV14 to TRBJ1-2; 7 bases match TRBD1. This receptor was identified in a man aged 18 to 29 in good health. Sequencing used naive CD4+ T cells sorted from blood. Subset denoted: CD45RA+ positively selected. The CDR3 loop reads CASSQEVAGGWLFGYGYTF. The CDR3 nucleotides read TGTGCCAGCAGCCAAGAGGTAGCAGGGGGTTGGCTTTTTGGCTATGGCTACACCTTC.